This T cell receptor beta chain was obtained from a study of T cells in localized non-small cell lung cancer. With respect to this clone: Its antigen is still unknown.

Libraries were prepared by immunoSEQ multiplex PCR; TCRdb keeps only in-frame clonotypes and omits some of them. The sample holds 25,000 to 30,000 clones, 80% to 85% seen once. Study-level findings and limits: Only one tumor region went through sequencing, so heterogeneity may still be there.

The sequence was obtained from a man between 40 and 70 years old with stage III lung adenocarcinoma. The sequences come from peripheral blood mononuclear cells, collected before any cancer treatment.

The CDR3: CASTETWGETQYF. The CDR3 DNA is TGTGCCAGCACCGAAACGTGGGGAGAGACCCAGTACTTC. The chain uses TRBV25-1 and TRBJ2-5; no reliable D call. V dropped 7 bases and J dropped 4 bases, with 13 bases sitting between them. Germline assignment: CDR1 MGHDK and CDR2 SYGVNS. CDR3 length: 13 amino acids.